Listed below are T cell receptor beta chains from one sample, sequenced in a study of CD8+CD57+ T cells in acquired aplastic anemia. TCRdb fed the reads into MiXCR, producing one record per CDR3 protein. The sample carries some 98,000 distinct CDR3 sequences, around 68% recorded once. Sequenced material: sorted CD4+, CD8+, or CD8+CD57+ T cells (not recorded which) from PBMCs. These receptors originate from a human donor with aplastic anemia. CDR3s include the opening cysteine and the closing phenylalanine or tryptophan. D genes are given only for firm matches. Size is omitted from some rows. Given values are once, few, many or a class for expanded clones.

CDR3,DNA,D,V,size,J,length
CSVERDSTDTQYF,TGCAGCGTTGAGCGGGATAGCACAGATACGCAGTATTTT,.,TRBV29-1,.,TRBJ2-3,13
CASTGQGNGYTF,TGTGCCAGCACCGGACAGGGGAATGGCTACACCTTC,TRBD1,TRBV7-9,.,TRBJ1-2,12
CSAKDPTQYF,TGCAGTGCTAAGGACCCAACGCAGTATTTT,.,TRBV20-1,.,TRBJ2-3,10
CASSPLATGELFF,TGTGCCAGCAGCCCACTAGCCACCGGGGAGCTGTTTTTT,.,TRBV7-3,few,TRBJ2-2,13
CASSPTEYYGYTF,TGTGCCAGTAGCCCGACAGAATACTATGGCTACACCTTC,.,TRBV19,.,TRBJ1-2,13
CASSLPNRGSNYGYTF,TGTGCCAGCAGCTTACCCAACAGGGGCTCTAACTATGGCTACACCTTC,TRBD1,TRBV11-2,.,TRBJ1-2,16
CATSVSGGGYEQYF,TGTGCCACCAGTGTCTCCGGGGGGGGCTACGAGCAGTACTTC,TRBD2,TRBV24-1,.,TRBJ2-7,14
CSAFYLHEQYF,TGCAGTGCTTTTTATCTTCACGAGCAGTACTTC,.,TRBV20-1,once,TRBJ2-7,11
CSADRGRGGNSPLHF,TGCAGTGCTGACAGGGGGCGAGGAGGAAATTCACCCCTCCACTTT,TRBD1,TRBV20-1,.,TRBJ1-6,15
CASSRLVTGELFF,TGTGCCAGCAGCCGTCTAGTGACCGGGGAGCTGTTTTTT,.,TRBV7-8,.,TRBJ2-2,13
CSASNTETQYF,TGCAGTGCTAGTAACACTGAGACCCAGTACTTC,.,TRBV20-1,.,TRBJ2-5,11
CASSGQGDTTNEQFF,TGTGCCAGCAGTGGCCAGGGGGACACAACGAATGAGCAGTTCTTC,TRBD1,TRBV2,.,TRBJ2-1,15
CASSQVTYEQYF,TGTGCCAGCAGCCAAGTTACGTACGAGCAGTACTTC,.,TRBV3-1,.,TRBJ2-7,12
CASSKYTGYGYTF,TGTGCCAGCAGCAAGTACACAGGGTACGGCTACACCTTC,.,TRBV28,many,TRBJ1-2,13
CASSDSSYSNQPQHF,TGTGCCAGCAGCGACAGCTCATATAGCAATCAGCCCCAGCATTTT,.,TRBV7-8,.,TRBJ1-5,15
CASSLKQAYEQYF,TGCGCCAGCAGCTTAAAGCAGGCCTACGAGCAGTACTTC,.,TRBV5-1,.,TRBJ2-7,13
CSAPGQGRTEAFF,TGCAGTGCCCCGGGACAGGGAAGGACTGAAGCTTTCTTT,TRBD1,TRBV20-1,.,TRBJ1-1,13
CASSNGQGIGYQPQHF,TGTGCCAGCAGCAATGGACAGGGGATAGGCTATCAGCCCCAGCATTTT,TRBD1,TRBV11-1,.,TRBJ1-5,16
CASRAGQGSGEQYF,TGTGCCAGCAGAGCTGGACAGGGAAGCGGCGAGCAGTACTTC,TRBD1,TRBV2,.,TRBJ2-7,14
CASRRSGNTIYF,TGTGCCAGCAGGAGGTCTGGAAACACCATATATTTT,.,TRBV25-1,.,TRBJ1-3,12
CSARERAYEGYTF,TGCAGTGCTAGAGAAAGAGCCTACGAGGGCTACACCTTC,.,TRBV20-1,.,TRBJ1-2,13
CASSEGQGAGANVLTF,TGCGCCAGCAGTGAAGGACAGGGCGCTGGGGCCAACGTCCTGACTTTC,TRBD1,TRBV10-1,.,TRBJ2-6,16
CSVEVEDRGVVGELFF,TGCAGCGTTGAAGTAGAGGACAGGGGGGTCGTAGGGGAGCTGTTTTTT,TRBD1,TRBV29-1,once,TRBJ2-2,16
CSVLPGAEAFF,TGCAGCGTGCTACCGGGAGCTGAAGCTTTCTTT,.,TRBV29-1,few,TRBJ1-1,11
CASRGLNLMNTEAFF,TGTGCCAGTAGGGGACTCAATTTGATGAACACTGAAGCTTTCTTT,.,TRBV19,.,TRBJ1-1,15
CASSFGLNTGELFF,TGTGCCAGCAGCTTCGGGCTAAACACCGGGGAGCTGTTTTTT,.,TRBV7-8,.,TRBJ2-2,14
CASKGLETQYF,TGCGCCAGCAAAGGGTTGGAGACCCAGTACTTC,.,TRBV10-2,.,TRBJ2-5,11
CAWSVLRESPLHF,TGTGCCTGGAGTGTACTCCGCGAATCACCCCTCCACTTT,.,TRBV30,.,TRBJ1-6,13
CASSEFQALHEQFF,TGTGCCAGCAGTGAATTCCAGGCACTCCATGAGCAGTTCTTC,.,TRBV25-1,.,TRBJ2-1,14
CASSIGRDRYFSGNTIYF,TGTGCCAGTAGTATAGGTCGTGACAGGTACTTCTCTGGAAACACCATATATTTT,.,TRBV19,.,TRBJ1-3,18
CASTRSWEQYF,TGTGCCAGCACACGGTCATGGGAGCAGTACTTC,.,TRBV2,.,TRBJ2-7,11
CASSIGAGESEAFF,TGTGCCAGTAGTATAGGGGCAGGGGAGAGTGAAGCTTTCTTT,.,TRBV19,few,TRBJ1-1,14
CASSSRDGNNSPLHF,TGTGCCAGCAGCTCCCGAGACGGCAATAATTCACCCCTCCACTTT,.,TRBV9,.,TRBJ1-6,15
CASSRGLGTEAFF,TGTGCCAGTAGTCGGGGCTTGGGCACTGAAGCTTTCTTT,.,TRBV19,.,TRBJ1-1,13
CASSPETSSPLHF,TGCGCCAGCAGCCCTGAAACCTCATCACCCCTCCACTTT,.,TRBV4-1,many,TRBJ1-6,13
CSARGRADTGELFF,TGCAGTGCTAGGGGGAGGGCGGACACCGGGGAGCTGTTTTTT,TRBD2,TRBV20-1,.,TRBJ2-2,14
CASSHPGLAGYNEQFF,TGTGCCAGCAGCCACCCCGGACTAGCGGGGTACAATGAGCAGTTCTTC,TRBD2,TRBV14,.,TRBJ2-1,16
CSAGGQAGETQYF,TGCAGTGCCGGGGGGCAGGCGGGGGAGACCCAGTACTTC,.,TRBV20-1,few,TRBJ2-5,13
CSALRRDYGYTF,TGCAGTGCTCTCAGGAGAGACTATGGCTACACCTTC,.,TRBV20-1,.,TRBJ1-2,12
CASCYGTRLGYTF,TGTGCCAGCTGCTACGGGACAAGGCTTGGCTACACCTTC,.,TRBV2,.,TRBJ1-2,13
CASSETTGGNEQYF,TGTGCCAGCAGTGAAACGACAGGGGGTAACGAGCAGTACTTC,TRBD1,TRBV2,.,TRBJ2-7,14
CASSTYTYEQYF,TGTGCCAGCAGTACTTACACCTACGAGCAGTACTTC,.,TRBV2,.,TRBJ2-7,12
CSARVLAGGEQYF,TGCAGTGCTAGAGTCCTAGCGGGAGGCGAGCAGTACTTC,TRBD2,TRBV20-1,.,TRBJ2-7,13
CASSDSYVSSEQYF,TGCGCCAGCAGTGATTCCTACGTATCTAGCGAGCAGTACTTC,.,TRBV10-2,few,TRBJ2-7,14
CASSGTRNIQYF,TGCGCCAGCAGCGGGACAAGAAACATTCAGTACTTC,.,TRBV5-1,.,TRBJ2-4,12
CASSGDNPEAFF,TGTGCCAGCAGTGGTGACAACCCTGAAGCTTTCTTT,.,TRBV2,once,TRBJ1-1,12
CASSLVAGGDEQFF,TGTGCCAGCAGTTTAGTGGCAGGAGGCGATGAGCAGTTCTTC,.,TRBV12-3/TRBV12-4,many,TRBJ2-1,14
CASSGTSGEQETQYF,TGTGCCAGCAGTGGGACTAGCGGGGAGCAAGAGACCCAGTACTTC,TRBD2,TRBV2,.,TRBJ2-5,15
CASSTTQETQYF,TGTGCCAGCAGTACTACTCAAGAGACCCAGTACTTC,.,TRBV2,.,TRBJ2-5,12
CSARATTVRYEQYF,TGCAGTGCTAGAGCTACTACCGTCAGGTACGAGCAGTACTTC,.,TRBV20-1,many,TRBJ2-7,14
CASSVDRQETQYF,TGTGCCAGCAGCGTCGACCGTCAAGAGACCCAGTACTTC,.,TRBV7-6,.,TRBJ2-5,13
CATSDRTGVPYNEQFF,TGTGCCACCAGTGACCGGACAGGGGTCCCCTACAATGAGCAGTTCTTC,TRBD1,TRBV24-1,.,TRBJ2-1,16
CASRMDIRDGGYTF,TGTGCCAGCAGGATGGACATCCGGGATGGGGGCTACACCTTC,.,TRBV7-9,.,TRBJ1-2,14
CAISAGDRGHYEQYF,TGTGCCATCAGTGCTGGGGACAGGGGACACTACGAGCAGTACTTC,TRBD1,TRBV10-3,.,TRBJ2-7,15
CASRSTRSYEQYF,TGTGCCAGCAGATCGACTAGGTCCTACGAGCAGTACTTC,.,TRBV7-9,.,TRBJ2-7,13